This TCR beta chain was obtained from a study of blood T cell repertoires in COVID-19. Study details: Spain, Italy and the United States supplied samples that represented acute and convalescent COVID-19. Sources were T cells, B-cell-depleted T cells, or PBMCs; the material itself was cDNA or gDNA.

Authors' processing steps: Amplifying reference gene primers gave estimates of nucleated cell counts. The method was immunoSEQ multiplex PCR; TCRdb's version includes in-frame clones alone and lacks a portion of them. V, J and clone size derive from that table, while D and trimming were established from the DNA sequence. The table lists about 130,000 clones, around 76% of them singletons, with about 10% in the top ten. The CDR3 has 13 residues. The germline V and J ends were trimmed by 4 bases and 5 bases, with 11 bases remaining between them. Germline values: CDR1 SEHNR, CDR2 FQNEAQ (reference sequence).

The material sequenced was peripheral blood. The V gene is TRBV7-9, the J gene TRBJ1-1; D uncertain. The sequence was collected from a human donor in a cohort sampled during active COVID-19. The CDR3 sequence is CASSYTTWTEAFF. For the CDR3, the DNA is TGTGCCAGCAGCTACACCACCTGGACTGAAGCTTTCTTT. Drawing the rest from reference TRBV7-9 and TRBJ1-1, the complete variable domain is DTGVSQNPRHKITKRGQNVTFRCDPISEHNRLYWYRQTLGQGPEFLTYFQNEAQLEKSRLLSDRFSAERPKGSFSTLEIQRTEQGDSAMYLCASSYTTWTEAFFGQGTRLTVV.